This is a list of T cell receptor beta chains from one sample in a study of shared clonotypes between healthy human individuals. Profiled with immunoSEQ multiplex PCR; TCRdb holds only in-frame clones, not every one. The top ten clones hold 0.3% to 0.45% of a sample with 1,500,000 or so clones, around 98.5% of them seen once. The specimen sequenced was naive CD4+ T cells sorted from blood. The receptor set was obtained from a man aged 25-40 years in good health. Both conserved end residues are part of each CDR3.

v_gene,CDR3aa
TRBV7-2,CASSRPRQGLSYEQYF
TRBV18,CASSPQGDQPQHF
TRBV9,CASSVGGGGEPRGGYTF
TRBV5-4,CASSLRQGVANVLTF
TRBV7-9,CASSLVPGVVDTQYF
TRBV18,CASSPSYQGAPNEKLFF
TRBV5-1,CASSFAGSVSNTGELFF
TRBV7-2,CASSQGLAGKTQYF
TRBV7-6,CASSSDQNRYSYEQYF
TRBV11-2,CASSQRRGQPQHF
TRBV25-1,CASSESGRVGGYTF
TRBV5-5,CASSLVGNTGELFF
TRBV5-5,CASSLAGTRGTDTQYF
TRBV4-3,CASSQDYGPTPQHF
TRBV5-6,CASSLVTGDEQYF
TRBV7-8,CASSLVPRGSRTGGTDTQYF
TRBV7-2,CASSPDRLSGNTIYF
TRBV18,CASSPGEKLFF
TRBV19,CASSIGDGELFF
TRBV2,CASSGQGAVDEQYF
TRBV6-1,CASSDNTRAAFF
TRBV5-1,CASSLGSSGSFWYEQYF
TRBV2,CASSETGAYQPQHF
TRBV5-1,CASSSGDTNEKLFF
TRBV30,CAWGTVSYEQYF
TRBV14,CASSQVNWQETQYF
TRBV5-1,CASSLGLAGGAGGETQYF
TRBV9,CASSVDLLTGSSF
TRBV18,CASSPRGQLTYEQYF
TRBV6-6,CASSHPQARDTGELFF
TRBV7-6,CASSLFVAQGGKDSYNEQFF
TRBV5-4,CASSPTGTPFNTGELFF
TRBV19,CASSPRGTRGTDTQYF